This T cell receptor (beta chain) derives from a study of CD8+ T cells in alopecia areata (dated by TCRdb to the late 2010s). Study-wide context: Treated patients were enrolled in an open-label pilot trial of oral tofacitinib at 5 to 10 mg twice daily for moderate-to-severe alopecia areata. To study T cell clonal expansion in alopecia areata, the researchers applied high-throughput TCRbeta sequencing to both the C3H/HeJ mouse model and human patients. TCRbeta CDR3 regions were amplified by immunoSEQ multiplex PCR using 35 Vbeta forward and 13 Jbeta reverse primers. Patients on tofacitinib were biopsied at baseline and after 4 and 24 weeks of treatment, and several of the patients also had a later scalp biopsy. RNA was obtained with the PAXgene miRNA kit for fixed scalp, the miRNeasy kit for PBMCs, and the RNeasy kit for mouse skin. Scalp clonality was compared among normal scalp (n=4), patchy alopecia areata scalp (n=8), and alopecia totalis/universalis scalp (n=8). Scalp tissue and sorted CD4+ and CD8+ peripheral blood T cells from patchy and totalis/universalis alopecia areata patients and from healthy controls were covered by human TCRbeta sequencing. Patients stayed on tofacitinib for 6 to 18 months and then had 6 months of follow-up off drug so that delayed response and recurrence could be assessed.

The time point label, as the study defines it: baseline before oral tofacitinib. Peripheral blood and lesional scalp punch biopsies were obtained from patients with alopecia areata. PBMCs were isolated by density centrifugation and stained for CD3, CD4 and CD8, and CD4+ and CD8+ T cells were sorted on a FACSAria. From cysteine to phenylalanine, the CDR3 is 15 amino acids long. The retained sequence is limited to the CDR3, 45 bases, with the frame set at the first base. CDR1 and CDR2, per the germline V gene, are SGHDN and FVKESK. Trimming costs V 4 bases and J 0 bases, and their ends lie 13 bases apart. As concerns this clone: The target of this receptor is not known. The record has no base qualities; no much larger clone is one base away.

Library prep was done by the immunoSEQ multiplex PCR assay. RNA was extracted from all samples and reverse transcribed into cDNA, which served as template for TCR sequencing. First-strand cDNA was synthesized using SuperScript III with a 2:1 mix of oligo-dT and random hexamers. Amplification bias was assessed with a synthetic immune receptor repertoire, and residual bias was removed computationally. Per the original workflow: Raw reads were preprocessed for error removal, and CDR3 was defined according to IMGT conventions as running from the conserved cysteine to phenylalanine. To get clonality, Shannon entropy was normalized by log2 of the number of productive unique TCRs and the result was subtracted from 1. CD4 or CD8 identity of scalp clones was inferred by cross-referencing scalp TCRbeta sequences with sorted blood CD4 and CD8 repertoires. Drawn from immuneACCESS, this table holds only the in-frame rearrangements with V and J called that TCRdb kept. Clones are partly lost; checked studies trace under half to an unresolved V gene and leave the rest unexplained. V and J calls and clone size are given by that table; D and trimming were obtained from the DNA. This sample is represented by approximately 180,000 clones; around 63% of them were singletons. Around 1.6% of the sample lies in the top ten.

The investigation overall reported the following: Shared TCR sequences between patients were less evident than in mice, which may be partly attributable to HLA diversity in the patient population. Compared with normal scalp, lesional scalp had higher clonality and more expanded CD8+ clones, particularly in alopecia totalis/universalis, a pattern that suggests antigenic drive. Unlike mouse skin, where gammadelta T cells dominate, normal human skin contains resident alphabeta T cells that get sequenced too, which complicates analysis of the scalp TCR repertoire.

The TCR sequence derives from a human donor with alopecia areata. Recombination joined TRBV14 with TRBJ2-7; TRBD2 could be the D gene, as 6 bases match. The sample was CD4+ T cells sorted from blood, taken at week 0. The CDR3 reads as follows: CASSLRRDSSYEQYF. The DNA sequence is as follows: TGTGCCAGCAGCCTTAGGCGGGATAGCTCCTACGAGCAGTACTTC.